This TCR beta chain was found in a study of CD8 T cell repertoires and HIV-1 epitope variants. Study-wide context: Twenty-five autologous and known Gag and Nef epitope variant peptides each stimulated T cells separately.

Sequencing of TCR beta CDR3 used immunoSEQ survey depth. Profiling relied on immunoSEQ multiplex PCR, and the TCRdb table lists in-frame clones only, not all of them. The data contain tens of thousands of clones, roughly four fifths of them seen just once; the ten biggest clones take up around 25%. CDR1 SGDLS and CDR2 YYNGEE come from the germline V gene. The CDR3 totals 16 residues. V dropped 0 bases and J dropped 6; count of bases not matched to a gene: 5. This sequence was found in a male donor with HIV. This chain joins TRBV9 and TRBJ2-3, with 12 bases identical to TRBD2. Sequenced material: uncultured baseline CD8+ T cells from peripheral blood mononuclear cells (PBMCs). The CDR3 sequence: CASSVGLAGVGDTQYF. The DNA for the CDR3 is TGTGCCAGCAGCGTAGGACTAGCGGGAGTGGGCGATACGCAGTATTTT. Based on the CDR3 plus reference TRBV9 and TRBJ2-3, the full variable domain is DSGVTQTPKHLITATGQRVTLRCSPRSGDLSVYWYQQSLDQGLQFLIQYYNGEERAKGNILERFSAQQFPDLHSELNLSSLELGDSALYFCASSVGLAGVGDTQYFGPGTRLTVL.